Sequencing of this T cell receptor (beta chain) was carried out in a study of regulatory T cells in long-lasting Graves disease (dated by TCRdb to the early 2020s). Some background on the complete study: Patients with newly diagnosed Graves' disease had been on antithyroid drugs for under 3 months. This study used TCR sequencing and RNA sequencing of peripheral blood to compare persistent Graves' disease patients against newly diagnosed Graves' disease patients. The study was conducted in China and was registered as a clinical trial. A total of roughly 35 samples were covered by TCR sequencing, comprising around 13 persistent and around 20 newly diagnosed Graves' disease patients.

To prepare the library, multiplex PCR was applied. Sequencing used an Illumina HiSeq 4000. To build TCR beta libraries, CDR3 regions were amplified by Arm-PCR using iRepertoire HTBI primers. Before sequencing, the PCR products underwent gel purification. As for how the authors treated the data: Gene usage analysis of CDR3 amino acid clonotypes used the 55 to 65 TRBV and 14 TRBJ segments found across samples. COPE and FqMerger were used to merge filtered high-quality paired reads into contigs. BLAST was used to align contigs to IMGT TRBV, TRBD and TRBJ reference genes, with CDR3 defined following IMGT. Any clonotype with a frequency above 0.1% was counted as a highly expanded clone. Repertoire diversity was measured by Shannon entropy, and V-J evenness by the Gini coefficient. A clonotype was considered public if more than one individual shared it. The public sequencing data were trimmed at Q25 with fastp and processed into clonotypes with MiXCR by TCRdb, which kept only in-frame beta chains. One record per CDR3 amino acid sequence lists the most common genes and DNA. The V and J calls were not made by the authors but by TCRdb's processing. Present in this sample are about 560,000 distinct CDR3 sequences, about 16% of which were seen just once. About 12% of the sample is taken by the ten largest.

With respect to this clonotype: The target of this receptor is not known. One base away there is no much larger clone; base qualities are not given.

CDR1 and CDR2 are drawn from the germline V gene (reference sequence): LNHDA, SQIVND. From the cysteine through the phenylalanine, the CDR3 covers 14 amino acids. Only CDR3 DNA is held: 42 bases, read in frame from base 1. The junction shows trimming of 0 bases on V and 5 bases on J, plus 10 bases between the germline ends. Study-level results and caveats: The authors acknowledged the small sample size as a limitation that may reduce accuracy. Only peripheral blood was studied, because thyroid tissue, the primary lesion, was inaccessible. Preferential use of TRBV28, TRBJ1-2 and TRBJ2-5 was observed in persistent disease, whereas TRBV20-1 and TRBJ2-1 were favored in newly diagnosed disease. Compared with newly diagnosed patients, patients with persistent Graves' disease had lower TCR Shannon entropy and fewer highly expanded clones, which suggests clonal expansion. More public clonotypes were shared among persistent patients (2,741) than among newly diagnosed patients (966). Only the TCR beta chain was sequenced and analyzed.

The time point label here, explained by the study, means: newly diagnosed GD, antithyroid drugs for less than 3 months. RNA was extracted from PBMCs in TRIzol for both TCR sequencing and RNA sequencing. The diagnosis of Graves' disease was made according to American Thyroid Association guidelines. Patients for the study were recruited at an endocrinology department in Xi'an, China. Each patient gave approximately 8.8 milliliters of peripheral blood, collected in an EDTA anticoagulant tube. Ficoll Paque Plus density gradient separation was used to isolate PBMCs, and no additional T cell sorting was done. RNA quality was checked with an Agilent 2100 Bioanalyzer and agarose gel, and concentration with a NanoDrop 2000. The sample was also linked to a second study, of T cells in Graves' hyperthyroidism and ophthalmopathy. The second study's paper adds: Stable Graves' hyperthyroidism was defined as no progression to ophthalmopathy during 18 months of follow-up. The hyperthyroidism patients were between 18 and 65 years old and newly diagnosed, with a disease duration of less than 2 months. Patients with uncontrolled infections, other autoimmune diseases, pregnancy or lactation were excluded. Diagnoses were based on clinical symptoms, serum thyroxine and TRAb, thyroid ultrasound and orbital computed tomography. A first-round RT-PCR of the TCR CDR3 used the HTBI primer set with the Qiagen OneStep RT-PCR kit. Most expanded thyroid clonotypes (frequency above 0.001) were also detected in blood, suggesting blood repertoires may reflect thyroid immune responses. In cross-validation, a model built on a 13 V-J signature told ophthalmopathy apart from stable hyperthyroidism with just under 90% sensitivity and roughly 82% specificity, and in testing the same model reached 80%/75%. In validation, the model predicted progression to ophthalmopathy a median of 6.5 months before onset, with roughly 70% sensitivity and roughly 77% specificity. TCR V-J signatures able to tell the groups apart were searched for in a discovery cohort of approximately 95 patients, of whom 40 to 45 had Graves' ophthalmopathy and under 65 had stable Graves' hyperthyroidism. An independent validation cohort of about 20 hyperthyroidism patients and roughly 16 patients who later progressed to ophthalmopathy tested prospective prediction of ophthalmopathy. The 85 to 100 discovery patients were divided at random into training and test sets in a 7:3 ratio. Thyroid tissue and blood T-cell repertoires from six Graves' hyperthyroidism patients were also compared in the study. After blood sampling, hyperthyroidism patients were treated with methimazole at a starting dose of 30 mg daily, and ophthalmopathy patients were treated with high-dose intravenous methylprednisolone. Libraries were constructed in a second round of multiplex PCR, after which size selection and purification were performed. The libraries were sequenced on an Illumina HiSeq2000 using paired-end 100 bp reads. Raw data were processed with SOAPnuke, discarding reads with adapters, uncalled bases, mean Phred below 15, or no exact constant-primer or identifier match. High-quality paired reads were merged with COPE v1.2.5, and unique nucleotide sequences were defined as clonotypes. MiTCR v1.1 was used to align clonotypes to the IMGT TRBV, TRBD and TRBJ reference segments. The analysis included only V-J combinations with a frequency above 0.0001, which together covered more than 98% of the repertoires. A TCS score was defined as the ratio of F50 (clonal expansion) to E x V (chaos), with BLOSUM62-based TCRdist applied between CDR3 peptides within each V-J. Welch's t-statistics and random forest reduced 514 V-J features to fewer than 15, which were used in a naive Bayes classifier (R e1071). No statistical method was used to fix the sample size in advance, and group allocation was not hidden from the investigators. TCR Vbeta CDR3 sequencing of roughly 140 peripheral blood samples (over 40 ophthalmopathy, approximately 80 hyperthyroidism and roughly 17 progressor patients) is reported in the paper.

The TCR comes from a man between 18 and 29 years old with Graves disease. Donor details come from another sample of the same person, matched by shared clones. The sample here was peripheral blood mononuclear cells (PBMCs), taken at new diagnosis, from a patient treated with antithyroid drugs. The sequence is built from TRBV19 and TRBJ1-1; a confident D gene designation cannot be given. The DNA sequence is given as TGTGCCAGTAGTATAGAGAGGGCTCGGACTGAAGCTTTCTTT. Its protein is CASSIERARTEAFF.